The rows below give T cell receptor beta chains drawn from one sample of a study of cytomegalovirus exposure and HLA in healthy donors. Generated by immunoSEQ multiplex PCR, the TCRdb table keeps only in-frame clones and is missing some. Of about 50,000 clones listed, 92% are singletons. Sequenced sample: PBMCs. Source of these receptors: a man younger than 35 in good health and CMV-seronegative. Each CDR3 is given with its conserved first and last residue. D genes are given only for firm matches. Some rows mark clone size as missing; the rest say once, few, many or name a class of expanded clone.

j_gene | d_gene | abundance | v_gene | CDR3nt | CDR3aa
TRBJ2-2 | TRBD1 | NA | TRBV30 | TGTGCCTGGAGTGTTACAGGGGGCTCCACCGGGGAGCTGTTTTTT | CAWSVTGGSTGELFF
TRBJ2-7 | TRBD1 | NA | TRBV10-3 | TGTGCCATCAGTTCAGGGGGCGCGGCCTACGAGCAGTACTTC | CAISSGGAAYEQYF
TRBJ1-2 | NA | NA | TRBV5-1 | TGCGCCAGCAGCTTTGTAGGCGGAGACTATGGCTACACCTTC | CASSFVGGDYGYTF
TRBJ2-7 | TRBD2 | NA | TRBV9 | TGTGCCAGCAGCCTAACGGGACTAGACTCCTACGAGCAGTACTTC | CASSLTGLDSYEQYF
TRBJ1-2 | TRBD1 | once | TRBV29-1 | TGCAGCGGGACAGGGAGCGGGCTCTATGGCTACACCTTC | CSGTGSGLYGYTF
TRBJ2-7 | TRBD2 | NA | TRBV4-2 | TGTGCCAGCAGCCAAGCTGGTCTAGCGGGAGGGGTACGGAGCGAGCAGTACTTC | CASSQAGLAGGVRSEQYF
TRBJ1-5 | NA | NA | TRBV7-8 | TGTGCCAGCAGCTTTATGGGAGGTGATCAGCCCCAGCATTTT | CASSFMGGDQPQHF
TRBJ2-5 | TRBD2 | NA | TRBV27 | TGTGCCAGCAGTTCCCTCGGACTAGCGGGAGTAGGGGAGACCCAGTACTTC | CASSSLGLAGVGETQYF
TRBJ2-7 | TRBD1 | once | TRBV4-1 | TGCGCCAGCAGCCAAACACCGGGACAGGGAGGTTACTACGAGCAGTACTTC | CASSQTPGQGGYYEQYF
TRBJ2-1 | TRBD1 | NA | TRBV11-3 | TGTGCCAGCAGCTCTGACAGGGATAGGCCTTACAATGAGCAGTTCTTC | CASSSDRDRPYNEQFF
TRBJ2-2 | NA | NA | TRBV7-2 | TGTGCCAGCAGCCGAGACACCGGGGAGCTGTTTTTT | CASSRDTGELFF
TRBJ2-2 | TRBD1 | NA | TRBV7-2 | TGTGCCAGCAGGTACAGGGGGCGCAGGGGGAGCACCGGGGAGCTGTTTTTT | CASRYRGRRGSTGELFF
TRBJ2-5 | TRBD1 | NA | TRBV28 | TGTGCCAGCACCTCCAGGGGGCTAGGGGAGACCCAGTACTTC | CASTSRGLGETQYF
TRBJ2-6 | TRBD1 | few | TRBV2 | TGTGCCAGCAGTCCCACGGACAGGGCTGGGGCCAACGTCCTGACTTTC | CASSPTDRAGANVLTF
TRBJ1-5 | NA | NA | TRBV28 | TGTGCCAGCAGCCCCTCAGACAGGTCTCATCAGCCCCAGCATTTT | CASSPSDRSHQPQHF
TRBJ2-7 | TRBD2 | NA | TRBV27 | TGTGCCAGCCGGACTAGCGGGAGTAGGAACGAGCAGTACTTC | CASRTSGSRNEQYF
TRBJ2-1 | TRBD2 | NA | TRBV7-9 | TGTGCCAGCAGCTTATTGACTAGCTGGGGTGAGCAGTTCTTC | CASSLLTSWGEQFF
TRBJ2-3 | TRBD1 | NA | TRBV6-4 | TGTGCCAGCAGCTCCGGGACAGGGGACACAGATACGCAGTATTTT | CASSSGTGDTDTQYF
TRBJ1-1 | NA | NA | TRBV28 | TGTGCCAGCGGCCGTACTGAAGCTTTCTTT | CASGRTEAFF
TRBJ2-7 | TRBD1 | NA | TRBV30 | TGTGCCTGGAGTCCCCCGGACAGGGTAACCTACGAGCAGTACTTC | CAWSPPDRVTYEQYF
TRBJ2-7 | TRBD2 | NA | TRBV6-1 | TGTGCCAGCAGGAGGGAGACTAGCTACGCGTACGAGCAGTACTTC | CASRRETSYAYEQYF
TRBJ1-2 | NA | NA | TRBV2 | TGTGCCACTGGCGCGAGAACGAAGGGGTACGACTATGGCTACACCTTC | CATGARTKGYDYGYTF
TRBJ1-1 | TRBD1 | NA | TRBV30 | TGTGCCTGGAGTAGGGGACAGGTGAACACTGAAGCTTTCTTT | CAWSRGQVNTEAFF
TRBJ2-2 | TRBD1 | NA | TRBV5-5 | TGTGCCAGCAGTACCCAGGGGGCGAACACCGGGGAGCTGTTTTTT | CASSTQGANTGELFF
TRBJ2-2 | TRBD1 | NA | TRBV13 | TGTGCCAGCAGCTTGGCCGGGACAGCGAACACCGGGGAGCTGTTTTTT | CASSLAGTANTGELFF
TRBJ1-4 | NA | NA | TRBV7-3 | TGTGCCAGCGCGGGGGGAGCTAATGAAAAACTGTTTTTT | CASAGGANEKLFF
TRBJ1-2 | NA | NA | TRBV30 | TGTGCCTGGAGTCAGGCAGGAATGATGAGAGGCTACACCTTC | CAWSQAGMMRGYTF
TRBJ1-2 | NA | NA | TRBV4-3 | TGCGCCAGCAGCCAAGATCTAGGGGCTCACTATGGCTACACCTTC | CASSQDLGAHYGYTF
TRBJ2-7 | NA | NA | TRBV19 | TGTGCCAGTAGTATAGGTCCGGGAGCGGGCGAGCAGTACTTC | CASSIGPGAGEQYF
TRBJ1-2 | NA | NA | TRBV5-1 | TGCGCCAGCAGCTTACCGCGCCGAAGGACAGAGGGGGTTGTGGACTATGGCTACACCTTC | CASSLPRRRTEGVVDYGYTF
TRBJ1-2 | NA | NA | TRBV28 | TGTGCCAGTACCGCAGGTTATGGCTACACCTTC | CASTAGYGYTF
TRBJ2-5 | NA | NA | TRBV2 | TGTGCCAGCAGTGAAGCGTATCAGGGCTCGTACCAAGAGACCCAGTACTTC | CASSEAYQGSYQETQYF
TRBJ2-2 | NA | NA | TRBV9 | TGTGCCAGCAGCGGGAGGAACACCGGGGAGCTGTTTTTT | CASSGRNTGELFF
TRBJ2-5 | TRBD2 | NA | TRBV11-3 | TGTGCCAGCAGCCGAAATTCGGGGGGAGAGACCCAGTACTTC | CASSRNSGGETQYF
TRBJ2-6 | NA | NA | TRBV10-3 | TGTGCCATCAGGGACTCCGGGACACATATCTCTGGGGCCAACGTCCTGACTTTC | CAIRDSGTHISGANVLTF
TRBJ2-1 | TRBD1 | NA | TRBV28 | TGTGCCAGCAATGACAGGGGTGGCGATGAGCAGTTCTTC | CASNDRGGDEQFF
TRBJ2-2 | NA | NA | TRBV2 | TGTGCCAGCAGACAGGGTCCCTACACCGGGGAGCTGTTTTTT | CASRQGPYTGELFF
TRBJ2-7 | TRBD1 | NA | TRBV7-8 | TGTGCCAGCAGCCCCAACCATCGGACAGGGGAGAGCGAGCAGTACTTC | CASSPNHRTGESEQYF
TRBJ2-5 | NA | NA | TRBV5-6 | TGTGCCAGCACCATGGGGCCAGGGGATGAGACCCAGTACTTC | CASTMGPGDETQYF
TRBJ2-4 | NA | NA | TRBV12-1 | TGTGCCAGCAGCTTTTTGGCCCGGACAGGGAGGCAAAACATTCAGTACTTC | CASSFLARTGRQNIQYF
TRBJ2-2 | TRBD1 | NA | TRBV29-1 | TGCAGCGTTGGTCGATGGGGACAGGGTTCGGTCACCGGGGAGCTGTTTTTT | CSVGRWGQGSVTGELFF
TRBJ2-3 | NA | once | TRBV11-3 | TGTGCCAGCAGCTTAGAATCTACTAGAATCACAGATACGCAGTATTTT | CASSLESTRITDTQYF
TRBJ1-1 | NA | NA | TRBV11-3 | TGTGCCAGCAGCTTTCGTTCGCGGGGGACCACTAAAGCTTTCTTT | CASSFRSRGTTKAFF
TRBJ1-2 | NA | NA | TRBV6-6 | TGTGCCAGCAGTTACAGTGCGGCAGGGCTTCGTGGCTACACCTTC | CASSYSAAGLRGYTF
TRBJ2-1 | NA | NA | TRBV28 | TGTGCCAGCAGTTTCCGGGACACAAGATACAATGAGCAGTTCTTC | CASSFRDTRYNEQFF
TRBJ2-5 | NA | NA | TRBV5-4 | TGTGCCAGCAGCCCGTACCAAGAGACCCAGTACTTC | CASSPYQETQYF
TRBJ2-7 | NA | few | TRBV5-5 | TGTGCCAGCAGCCCTAACACAGCCTACGAGCAGTACTTC | CASSPNTAYEQYF
TRBJ2-3 | NA | NA | TRBV5-1 | TGCGCCAGCAGCCAAAGGGCAGGGGGGGATACGCAGTATTTT | CASSQRAGGDTQYF
TRBJ2-1 | TRBD2 | few | TRBV5-1 | TGCGCCAGCAGTTTAGCGGGAGGGGCGCACAATGAGCAGTTCTTC | CASSLAGGAHNEQFF
TRBJ2-1 | TRBD2 | NA | TRBV5-1 | TGCGCCAGCAGCCAAATAGCGGGAGAGGGGGCCAATGAGCAGTTCTTC | CASSQIAGEGANEQFF
TRBJ2-5 | NA | NA | TRBV6-5 | TGTGCCAGCAGTTACTCGCGCCGAGAGACCCAGTACTTC | CASSYSRRETQYF
TRBJ2-1 | TRBD1 | NA | TRBV7-2 | TGTGCCAGCAGCTTCCTGGGACAGGGCGATGAGCAGTTCTTC | CASSFLGQGDEQFF
TRBJ1-5 | TRBD1 | NA | TRBV18 | TGTGCCAGCTCACCTCTTGGATCCGGGACAGGGAATCAGCCCCAGCATTTT | CASSPLGSGTGNQPQHF
TRBJ2-1 | NA | NA | TRBV4-1 | TGCGCCAGCAGCCAAGGCGCGGGGAGCAATGAGCAGTTCTTC | CASSQGAGSNEQFF
TRBJ2-3 | TRBD2 | NA | TRBV29-1 | TGCAGCGTTGAAGAGCTGGGACTAGCGTCTAGCACAGATACGCAGTATTTT | CSVEELGLASSTDTQYF
TRBJ2-1 | NA | NA | TRBV11-3 | TGTGCCAGCAGCTTAGCGAGTTACAATGAGCAGTTCTTC | CASSLASYNEQFF
TRBJ2-6 | NA | NA | TRBV11-1 | TGTGCCAGCAGCCCCTCAGGCAGGGTTTATGGGGCCAACGTCCTGACTTTC | CASSPSGRVYGANVLTF